The T cell receptor (beta chain) under discussion was sequenced for a study of T cell repertoires in cytomegalovirus infection. TCRdb recomputed calls from the reads with MiXCR, one row per CDR3 protein. The sample holds fewer than 700,000 distinct CDR3 sequences; approximately 25% are singletons and the top ten take 6.5% to 10%. Germline V gene sequence: CDR1 SEHNR, CDR2 FQNEAQ (reference sequence). The CDR3 totals 14 residues. V shed 8 bases and J shed 5 bases, with 18 bases lying between them. Sequencing used CD8+ T cells from PBMCs. The sequence was obtained from a human donor in good health (CMV status not recorded). Some clones in this sample may be carry-over from other donors' samples. The chain combines TRBV7-9 with TRBJ2-5; a weak D match, TRBD2 (7 bases). The CDR3 spells CASSATGGWETQYF. DNA of the CDR3: TGTGCCAGCTCCGCGACGGGGGGCTGGGAGACCCAGTACTTC. The full variable domain, with the rest looked up from reference TRBV7-9 and TRBJ2-5, is DTGVSQNPRHKITKRGQNVTFRCDPISEHNRLYWYRQTLGQGPEFLTYFQNEAQLEKSRLLSDRFSAERPKGSFSTLEIQRTEQGDSAMYLCASSATGGWETQYFGPGTRLLVL.